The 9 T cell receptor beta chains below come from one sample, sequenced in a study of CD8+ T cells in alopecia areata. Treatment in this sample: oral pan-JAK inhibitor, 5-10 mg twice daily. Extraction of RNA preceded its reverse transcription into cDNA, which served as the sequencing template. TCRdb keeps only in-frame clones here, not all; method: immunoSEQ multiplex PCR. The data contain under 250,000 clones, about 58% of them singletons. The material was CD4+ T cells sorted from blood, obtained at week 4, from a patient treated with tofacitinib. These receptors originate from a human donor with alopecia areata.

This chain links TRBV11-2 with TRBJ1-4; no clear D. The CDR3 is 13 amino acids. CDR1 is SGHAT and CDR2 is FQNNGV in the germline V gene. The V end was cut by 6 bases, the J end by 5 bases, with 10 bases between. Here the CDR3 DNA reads TGTGCCAGCAGGGTCTCGGGGAATGAAAAACTGTTTTTT. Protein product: CASRVSGNEKLFF.

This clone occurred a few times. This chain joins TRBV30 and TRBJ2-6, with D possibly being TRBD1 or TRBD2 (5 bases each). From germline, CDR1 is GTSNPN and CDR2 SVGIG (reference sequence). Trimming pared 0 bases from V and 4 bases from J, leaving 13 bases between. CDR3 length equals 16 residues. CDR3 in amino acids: CAWSVGVSSGANVLTF. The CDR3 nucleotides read TGTGCCTGGAGTGTGGGGGTTAGCTCCGGGGCCAACGTCCTGACTTTC.

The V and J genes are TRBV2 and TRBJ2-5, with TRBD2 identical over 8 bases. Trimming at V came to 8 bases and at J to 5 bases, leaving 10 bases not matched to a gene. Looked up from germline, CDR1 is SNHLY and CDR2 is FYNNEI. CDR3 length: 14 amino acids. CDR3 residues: CASHLAGRLETQYF. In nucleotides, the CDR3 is TGTGCCAGCCATTTAGCGGGGAGGTTGGAGACCCAGTACTTC.

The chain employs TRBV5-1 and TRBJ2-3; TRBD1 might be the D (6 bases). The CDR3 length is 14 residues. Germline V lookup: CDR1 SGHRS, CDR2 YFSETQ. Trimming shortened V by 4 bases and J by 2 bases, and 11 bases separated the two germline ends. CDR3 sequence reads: CASSEQGLTDTQYF. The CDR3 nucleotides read TGCGCCAGCAGCGAGCAGGGGCTCACAGATACGCAGTATTTT.

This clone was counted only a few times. The CDR3 nucleotides read TGCGCCAGCAGCCAGGGCACTAGCGGGGGGCCGTATACGCAGTATTTT. It encodes CASSQGTSGGPYTQYF. The rearrangement joins TRBV4-3 to TRBJ2-3; TRBD2 matches at 12 bases. The length of the CDR3 is 16 residues. Trimming took 3 bases from V and 7 from J; bases not matched to a gene: 8. Per germline, CDR1 LGHNA and CDR2 YSLEER.

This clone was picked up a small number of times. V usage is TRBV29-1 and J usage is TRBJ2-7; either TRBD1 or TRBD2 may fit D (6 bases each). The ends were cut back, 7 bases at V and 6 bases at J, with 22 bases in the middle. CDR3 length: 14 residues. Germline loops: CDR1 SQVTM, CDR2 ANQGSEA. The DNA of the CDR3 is TGCAGCGCCGGGGGCAGGTTTGGGGTTCCCGAGCAGTACTTC. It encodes CSAGGRFGVPEQYF.

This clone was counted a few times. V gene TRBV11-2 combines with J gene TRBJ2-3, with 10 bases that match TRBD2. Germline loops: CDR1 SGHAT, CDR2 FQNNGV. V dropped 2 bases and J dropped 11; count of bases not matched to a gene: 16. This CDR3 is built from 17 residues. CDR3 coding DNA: TGTGCCAGCAGCTTACTCCGGACTAGCGGCGGCCCTAAAAAGCAGTATTTT. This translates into CASSLLRTSGGPKKQYF.

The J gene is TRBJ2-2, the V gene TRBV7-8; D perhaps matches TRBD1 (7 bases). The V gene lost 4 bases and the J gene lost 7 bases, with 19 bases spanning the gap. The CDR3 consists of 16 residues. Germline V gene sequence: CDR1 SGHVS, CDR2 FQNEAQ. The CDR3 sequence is CASSSPQGGGNGELFF. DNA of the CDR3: TGTGCCAGCAGCTCCCCGCAGGGGGGCGGTAACGGGGAGCTGTTTTTT.

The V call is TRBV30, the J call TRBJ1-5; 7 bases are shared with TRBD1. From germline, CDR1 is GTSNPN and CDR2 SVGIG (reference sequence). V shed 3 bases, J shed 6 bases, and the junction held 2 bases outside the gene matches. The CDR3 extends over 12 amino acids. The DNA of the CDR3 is TGTGCCTGGAGCCAGGGGGGTCAGCCCCAGCATTTT. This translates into CAWSQGGQPQHF.